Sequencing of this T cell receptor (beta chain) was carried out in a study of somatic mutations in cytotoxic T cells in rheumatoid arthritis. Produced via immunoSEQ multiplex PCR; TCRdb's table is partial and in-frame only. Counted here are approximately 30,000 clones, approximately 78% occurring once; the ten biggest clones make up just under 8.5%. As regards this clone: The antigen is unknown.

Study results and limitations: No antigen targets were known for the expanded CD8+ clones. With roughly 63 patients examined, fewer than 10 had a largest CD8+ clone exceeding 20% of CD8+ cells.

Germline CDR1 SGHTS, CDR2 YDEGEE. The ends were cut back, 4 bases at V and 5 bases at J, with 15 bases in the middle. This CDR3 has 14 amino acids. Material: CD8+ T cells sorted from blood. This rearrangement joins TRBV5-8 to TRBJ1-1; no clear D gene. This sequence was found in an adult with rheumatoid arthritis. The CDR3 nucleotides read TGTGCCAGCAGCCACCATAGTAGGAGGACTGAAGCTTTCTTT. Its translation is CASSHHSRRTEAFF.